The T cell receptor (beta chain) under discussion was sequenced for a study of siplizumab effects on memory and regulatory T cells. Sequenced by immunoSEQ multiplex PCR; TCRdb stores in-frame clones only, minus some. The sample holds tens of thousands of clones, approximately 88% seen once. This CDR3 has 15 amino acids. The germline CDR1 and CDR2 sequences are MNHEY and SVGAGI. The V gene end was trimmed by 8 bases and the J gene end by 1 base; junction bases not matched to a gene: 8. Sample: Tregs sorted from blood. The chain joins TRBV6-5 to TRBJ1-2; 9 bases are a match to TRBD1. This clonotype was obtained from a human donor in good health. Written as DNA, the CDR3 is TGTGCCAGCCTGGACAGGGGACCTAATAACTATGGCTACACCTTC. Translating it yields CASLDRGPNNYGYTF.